The T cell receptor beta chain described here comes from a study of OX40 agonist ivuxolimab in advanced cancers. The CDR3 consists of 15 residues. V was pared by 7 bases and J by 0 bases, with 9 bases of the junction left unmatched. Per germline, CDR1 MDHEN and CDR2 SYDVKM. Libraries were prepared by immunoSEQ multiplex PCR; TCRdb keeps only in-frame clonotypes and omits some of them. The repertoire has tens of thousands of clones, around 89% of them found once; the top ten carry around 23%. The source material was CD4+ or CD8+ T cells sorted from blood, sampled in a trial of the OX40 agonist ivuxolimab. The receptor was isolated from an adult with an advanced solid tumor such as melanoma, head and neck, liver or kidney cancer. The V gene is TRBV28, the J gene TRBJ2-7; 7 nucleotides match TRBD1. CDR3 in amino acids: CASTVDRLSSYEQYF. The DNA for the CDR3 is TGTGCCAGCACCGTGGACAGGCTTAGCTCCTACGAGCAGTACTTC.